The source of this T cell receptor beta chain is a study of T cells expressing NK-cell markers. Across the study: Seven HCMV-seropositive donors and one seronegative donor made up the eight sequenced donors. Study outcomes and limitations: These clonotypes additionally ranked first within the CD3+CD56-NKG2C+ fraction of a handful of donors.

A note on this clonotype: Its antigen remains unidentified.

TCRdb re-called the 5' RACE reads, yielding one record per CDR3 amino acid sequence without DNA. Recorded here are 350,000 to 450,000 distinct CDR3 sequences; the top ten clones represent around 5.3%. The CDR3 consists of 14 residues. CDR1 is SGHTA and CDR2 is FQGNSA in the germline V gene. This TCR came from a man aged 18 to 69 in good health. V is TRBV7-2 and J is TRBJ1-2; TCRdb lists TRBD1, though no DNA is available to test this call. Sample: blood T cells: a sorted CD56 or NKG2C T cell subset, CD4+ or CD8+ T cells, or bulk PBMC T cells (not recorded which). The CDR3 protein is CASSQPQPNYGYTF.